A single sample is the source of the 13 T cell receptor beta chains below, sequenced in a study of T cells in localized non-small cell lung cancer. Measured with immunoSEQ multiplex PCR; TCRdb has only the in-frame clones, and not every one. This repertoire shows roughly 18,000 clones, around four fifths found once; its top ten account for about 25%. The sample in question was peripheral blood, obtained before any cancer treatment. The receptors shown here come from a female donor over 55 with stage I lung adenocarcinoma.

The chain links TRBV4-3 to TRBJ1-1, with no clear D. The V end was cut by 1 base, the J end by 2 bases, with 11 bases between. Germline V gives CDR1 LGHNA, CDR2 YSLEER. The CDR3 runs to 15 residues. This CDR3 reads CASSQVVGPNTEAFF. The CDR3 DNA reads as TGCGCCAGCAGCCAAGTGGTTGGACCAAACACTGAAGCTTTCTTT.

Only one count was recorded for this clone. V and J are TRBV12-5 and TRBJ1-4; D unresolved. CDR3 size: 13 residues. CDR1 LGHNT and CDR2 FRNRAP come from the germline V gene. Trimming removed 9 bases at V and 0 bases at J, with 8 bases between. Written as DNA, the CDR3 is TGTGCTAGCCAAGGTGCAACTAATGAAAAACTGTTTTTT. Translation: CASQGATNEKLFF. The full variable domain, with the rest looked up from reference TRBV12-5 and TRBJ1-4, is DARVTQTPRHKVTEMGQEVTMRCQPILGHNTVFWYRQTMMQGLELLAYFRNRAPLDDSGMPKDRFSAEMPDATLATLKIQPSEPRDSAVYFCASQGATNEKLFFGSGTQLSVL.

V is TRBV29-1 and J is TRBJ2-7, with D possibly TRBD2 on 6 matching bases. Germline CDR1 is SQVTM and CDR2 is ANQGSEA. This CDR3 spans 14 amino acids. The V gene lost 6 bases and the J gene lost 3 bases, with 18 bases spanning the gap. The CDR3 loop reads CSVVRDGSIYEQYF. CDR3 bases: TGCAGCGTGGTCCGGGACGGGAGCATCTACGAGCAGTACTTC.

With respect to this clone: Sequence at one end of the junction differs from germline and may be a read error. The CDR3 is CASSHDQGSSSQPQHF. Written as DNA, the CDR3 is TGCGCCAGCAGCCACGATCAGGGTTCGAGCAGTCAGCCCCAGCATTTT. The gene calls are TRBV4-1 and TRBJ1-5, with D tentatively TRBD1 (5 bases). Germline V gene lookup returns CDR1 MGHRA and CDR2 YSYEKL. The CDR3 length is 16 residues.

This chain uses TRBV29-1 with TRBJ1-1; D gene uncertain. V was clipped by 0 bases and J by 0 bases, with 5 bases between them. Germline V gives CDR1 SQVTM, CDR2 ANQGSEA. This CDR3 region has 13 residues. The chain's CDR3 is CSVEDFMNTEAFF. Written as DNA, the CDR3 is TGCAGCGTTGAAGACTTCATGAACACTGAAGCTTTCTTT. Full variable domain (rest looked up from reference TRBV29-1 and TRBJ1-1): SAVISQKPSRDICQRGTSLTIQCQVDSQVTMMFWYRQQPGQSLTLIATANQGSEATYESGFVIDKFPISRPNLTFSTLTVSNMSPEDSSIYLCSVEDFMNTEAFFGQGTRLTVV.

This clone has just one count. Additional DNA sequences in this sample encode the identical CDR3. J is TRBJ1-1 and V is TRBV14; D unclear. The germline gives CDR1 SGHDN, CDR2 FVKESK. V was shortened by 6 bases and J by 5 bases, with 13 bases between the two germline ends. The CDR3 sequence is 13 residues long. CDR3 sequence (DNA): TGTGCCAGCAGTCAGACGGGAAATACTGAAGCTTTCTTT. Amino acids: CASSQTGNTEAFF.

The chain employs TRBV27 and TRBJ2-3; no reliable D call. The CDR3 loop spans 15 amino acids. The germline V gene encodes CDR1 MNHEY and CDR2 SMNVEV (reference sequence). Trimming cost V 3 bases and J 3 bases, with 13 bases left between them. The CDR3 DNA reads as TGTGCCAGCAGTTTGTTCAAAGGGAATACAGATACGCAGTATTTT. This gives the protein CASSLFKGNTDTQYF.

This clone showed up just a few times. The chain employs TRBV7-9 and TRBJ2-1; 8 bases are a match to TRBD1. CDR1 and CDR2 (germline): SEHNR, FQNEAQ (reference sequence). V dropped 3 bases and J dropped 9; count of bases not matched to a gene: 4. The CDR3 covers 13 residues. The DNA for the CDR3 is TGTGCCAGCAGCTTGGGGGGACAGGTTGAGCAGTTCTTC. This gives the protein CASSLGGQVEQFF.

J is TRBJ2-3 and V is TRBV5-6; tentatively, D is TRBD2 (6 bases). The CDR3 covers 14 residues. Deletions cut 4 bases from V and 0 bases from J, with 9 bases between. The V gene's germline CDR1 is SGHDT and CDR2 YYEEEE. The CDR3 sequence is CASSRGTSTDTQYF. DNA for the CDR3: TGTGCCAGCAGCCGTGGGACTAGCACAGATACGCAGTATTTT.

V is TRBV15 and J is TRBJ1-2, with 10 bases fitting TRBD1. Germline CDR1 reads LNHNV; CDR2 reads YYDKDF (reference sequence). The CDR3 covers 15 residues. V dropped 5 bases and J dropped 5; count of bases not matched to a gene: 8. The chain's CDR3 is CATSPRGDRGYGYTF. The CDR3 DNA is TGTGCCACCAGCCCAAGGGGGGACAGGGGATATGGCTACACCTTC.

The V call is TRBV7-2, the J call TRBJ2-5, with 8 bases fitting TRBD2. The CDR3 consists of 15 residues. Trimming took 5 bases from V and 5 from J; bases not matched to a gene: 10. Germline V CDR1 and CDR2: SGHTA, FQGNSA. The CDR3 DNA follows: TGTGCCAGCAGCCTACTGGCGGGGGGCCGCGAGACCCAGTACTTC. Its translation is CASSLLAGGRETQYF. Filled out from reference TRBV7-2 and TRBJ2-5, the complete variable domain reads GAGVSQSPSNKVTEKGKDVELRCDPISGHTALYWYRQSLGQGLEFLIYFQGNSAPDKSGLPSDRFSAERTGGSVSTLTIQRTQQEDSAVYLCASSLLAGGRETQYFGPGTRLLVL.

This chain joins TRBV6-1 and TRBJ1-5, with unresolved D. The CDR3 runs to 14 residues. The germline gives CDR1 MNHNS, CDR2 SASEGT. With 7 bases removed from V and 0 bases from J, the gap between germline ends came to 10 bases. In nucleotides, the CDR3 is TGTGCCAGCATAGGACCGGCTAGCAATCAGCCCCAGCATTTT. It specifies CASIGPASNQPQHF.

The rearrangement links TRBV6-5 to TRBJ1-1, with 7 bases identical to TRBD1. After removal of 6 bases from V and 4 bases from J, the junction contained 5 bases not matched to a gene. This CDR3 spans 13 amino acids. Germline V gene lookup returns CDR1 MNHEY and CDR2 SVGAGI. The CDR3 DNA reads as TGTGCCAGCAGGCAGGGGGTTGGCACTGAAGCTTTCTTT. It codes for CASRQGVGTEAFF.